This T cell receptor (beta chain) was observed in a study of blood T cells in healthy people across ages (dated by TCRdb to 2015 to 2017). Context from the whole study: Template switching captured roughly one uniquely barcoded TCR beta cDNA molecule per two T cells in model experiments. The donors were divided into four age groups: young (average around 16 years), middle-aged (roughly 40), aged (62) and long-lived (82). The study analyzed two additional independent replicas of 1 million unique cDNA reads from the same blood draw for two donors, one aged 18 to 29 and one aged 80 or older. Using deep sequencing normalized with unique cDNA molecular identifiers, the study measured how TCR beta repertoire diversity changes with age.

Regarding this clonotype: This receptor's antigen is unknown. It has no much larger one-base neighbor in the sample; base qualities were not kept.

Donors were 39 systemically healthy Caucasian individuals from Russia aged roughly 6 to 100 years. Around 9.9 milliliters of peripheral blood were collected from each donor into EDTA-treated Vacutainer tubes. Ficoll-Paque density-gradient centrifugation was used to isolate PBMCs, with at least 6.5 million obtained per sample. Total RNA, at least 6 micrograms per sample, was extracted from PBMCs with Trizol reagent. For every donor, flow cytometry on a PBMC aliquot measured the percentage of naive CD45RAhigh/CD27high T cells. Libraries were constructed by 5' RACE. The sequencer listed for this sample is Illumina HiSeq 2500. The second PCR ran for about 6 to 12 cycles and used a J-beta primer mix along with a sample-barcoded 5' primer. A template-switch 5' adaptor carrying 12 random nucleotides introduced a unique molecular identifier onto each TCR beta cDNA molecule. At least 3 million CDR3-containing paired-end reads were obtained from each sample. First-strand cDNA was synthesized from all RNA with the Mint cDNA synthesis kit, primed by a TRBC-specific oligonucleotide. Following uracil-DNA glycosylase treatment, all cDNA underwent a first 18-cycle PCR with the universal primers M1SS and BC2_uni_R. Per the source publication's procedure: For normalization, 1 million high-quality reads, each with a distinct molecular identifier, were randomly selected from each sample. Reads with shared molecular identifiers were discarded instead of being binned into consensus sequences. CDR3 identification, clonotype clustering and error correction used MiTCR with a Q25 quality threshold and the strictest error-elimination algorithm. A nonparametric unseen species model with Euler transformation was used to estimate a lower bound on total TCR beta diversity. TCRdb reprocessing: public reads trimmed at Q25 with fastp, clones called with MiXCR, in-frame beta chains kept. Every entry covers one CDR3 protein and lists the most common genes and DNA from its rows. The V and J calls here are based on TCRdb, not the publication. The sample has 450,000 to 600,000 distinct CDR3 sequences on record, roughly a quarter of them singletons. The leading ten clones occupy approximately 3.3% of the sample.

The investigation overall reported the following: Total diversity estimates from one million sequenced T cells were considered lower bounds and underestimates. Because profiling used bulk unsorted PBMCs, naive and antigen-experienced compartments could not be compared conclusively. Observed TCR beta diversity correlated strongly with the percentage of naive T cells measured by flow cytometry. Observed TCR beta diversity per million T cells fell roughly linearly with age, and a significant reduction was already apparent by age around 40. Compared with the aged group, the long-lived group had more naive CD4+ T cells, fewer expanded clones and increased TCR diversity, a pattern suggesting age selection. Donor CMV infection status was unknown, potentially confounding age-related changes in expanded clonotypes.

These sequences were also reported in another study, on T cells of mothers and their children. The other study reports the following: Donors were nine systemically healthy Caucasian individuals: three mothers and their six children. cDNA synthesis used all of the extracted RNA, with 1.5 ug of RNA in each 15 ul reaction. In the second PCR, the M1S primer introduced both the sample barcodes and 2-4 random nucleotides. More than 8 million TCR beta CDR3 reads were obtained from each mother, and some 3.3 million reads were obtained from each child. Thymic selection shapes the output of TCR recombination in a similar way in related and unrelated pairs, and inherited differences have a minor effect. Normalized repertoire overlap was always slightly but never significantly higher in related than unrelated mother-child pairs. No persistent microchimeric T cell clones were found, with a detection sensitivity of around 100 clones per million clonotypes. In the study, deep NGS was used to compare the TCR beta repertoires of mothers and children, and features distinguishing related mother-child pairs from unrelated individuals were sought. The mean age was roughly 44 +/- 4 years for the mothers and about 10 +/- 4 years for the children. After adapter ligation with NEBNext reagents, the libraries were sequenced on Illumina HiSeq 2000 with 100+100 nt paired-end reads. Mother and child libraries were prepared a month apart and sequenced in separate runs to prevent cross-contamination. Between about 500,000 and 2,100,000 distinct TCR beta clonotypes were identified per donor. Naive TCR beta clonotypes were estimated from low-frequency clonotypes matched to each donor's FACS-determined naive share, without sorting.

The receptor was derived from a boy between 2 and 10 years old in good health. Specimen: blood.

The base sequence is TGTGCCAGCAGCTCACCGGGACAGGGAAATGAAAAACTGTTTTTT. Its coded protein is CASSSPGQGNEKLFF. This receptor chain uses TRBV2 and TRBJ1-4; a stretch of 9 junction bases matches TRBD1. The germline V end is reduced by 6 bases and the J end by 5 bases; junction bases left unmatched: 7. Inclusive of the bounding cysteine and phenylalanine, the CDR3 is 15 residues long. The entry retains the CDR3 DNA only, 45 bases that are in frame from base 1. Reading the germline V gene gives CDR1 SNHLY and CDR2 FYNNEI.